A single sample is the source of the 15 T cell receptor beta chains below, sequenced in a study of cytomegalovirus exposure and HLA in healthy donors. In the PCR, 60 Vbeta and 13 Jbeta primers were used. Clones were sequenced by immunoSEQ multiplex PCR, and TCRdb holds only the in-frame ones, with some missing. The sample records about 38,000 clones, 66% being singletons. Sequencing was carried out using PBMCs. These receptors were collected from a man aged 50-60 years in good health and CMV-seropositive.

This rearrangement joins TRBV5-4 to TRBJ2-4; no reliable D call. Per germline, CDR1 SGHNT and CDR2 YYREEE (reference sequence). V gave up 3 bases and J gave up 12 bases, with 16 bases separating them. The CDR3 has 13 amino acids. For the CDR3, the DNA is TGTGCCAGCAGCTCGATTGACAACCTTTATCAGTACTTC. Its translation is CASSSIDNLYQYF.

The sample holds a few counts of this clone. This sequence joins TRBV7-2 and TRBJ1-2, with D uncertain. CDR1 and CDR2 (germline): SGHTA, FQGNSA. The CDR3 sequence is 14 residues long. Between the trimmed V and J ends, which lost 5 bases and 2 bases, there was a span of 12 bases. CDR3 amino acids: CASSPSEANYGYTF. The CDR3 DNA reads TGTGCCAGCAGCCCTAGTGAGGCGAACTATGGCTACACCTTC. The complete variable domain, with remaining parts taken from reference TRBV7-2 and TRBJ1-2, reads GAGVSQSPSNKVTEKGKDVELRCDPISGHTALYWYRQSLGQGLEFLIYFQGNSAPDKSGLPSDRFSAERTGGSVSTLTIQRTQQEDSAVYLCASSPSEANYGYTFGSGTRLTVV.

V usage is TRBV7-3 and J usage is TRBJ2-3, with TRBD2 identical over 15 bases. With V trimmed by 5 bases and J by 1 base, 10 bases remained unmatched. CDR3 length equals 19 residues. In germline, CDR1 is SGHTA, CDR2 FQGTGA. CDR3 loop: CASSPSGTSGGTRTDTQYF. Written as DNA, the CDR3 is TGTGCCAGCAGCCCCTCCGGGACTAGCGGGGGGACCCGCACAGATACGCAGTATTTT.

This chain joins TRBV6-6 and TRBJ1-2; 7 bases are shared with TRBD1. This CDR3 contains 16 residues. V shed 4 bases, J shed 0 bases, and the junction held 8 bases outside the gene matches. From germline, CDR1 is MNHNY and CDR2 SVGAGI (reference sequence). CDR3 sequence: CASSLYQTGSNYGYTF. The CDR3 DNA reads TGTGCCAGCAGTTTATATCAGACAGGGTCTAACTATGGCTACACCTTC.

The rearrangement joins TRBV10-3 to TRBJ2-3; the match to TRBD1 covers 7 bases. Germline CDR1 ENHRY, CDR2 SYGVKD. Germline trimming cut 9 bases from V and 4 bases from J; bases unmatched to any gene: 10. CDR3 size: 14 residues. The CDR3 loop reads CAIGRDSPPDTQYF. DNA for the CDR3: TGTGCCATTGGCCGGGACAGCCCTCCAGATACGCAGTATTTT.

A few counts support this clone. This rearrangement joins TRBV18 to TRBJ2-7, with 9 positions matching TRBD1. The junction had 5 bases not matched to a gene; V was cut back by 3 bases and J by 8 bases. The CDR3 is 13 amino acids. Per germline, CDR1 KGHSH and CDR2 LQKENI. CDR3 coding DNA: TGTGCCAGCTCACCTGGGACAGGGACTCAGCAGTACTTC. This gives the protein CASSPGTGTQQYF.

By sample fraction, this clone is medium-sized (0.01 to 0.1%). This chain connects TRBV10-2 to TRBJ2-7; TRBD1 matches at 9 bases. The germline V gene encodes CDR1 WSHSY and CDR2 SAAADI. V trimming: 8 bases; J trimming: 2 bases; junction bases outside the gene matches: 4. There are 13 residues in the CDR3. The CDR3: CASGRTGAYEQYF. CDR3 nucleotide sequence: TGCGCCAGCGGTAGGACAGGGGCCTACGAGCAGTACTTC.

The J gene is TRBJ2-7, the V gene TRBV7-3; TRBD1 matches 9 bases. The V segment lost 4 bases and the J segment 6 bases; nucleotides outside the gene matches: 4. The CDR3 consists of 13 residues. Germline CDR1 and CDR2: SGHTA and FQGTGA. The CDR3 spells CASSSTGGLEQYF. The CDR3 DNA is TGTGCCAGCAGCTCAACAGGGGGCCTCGAGCAGTACTTC. Supplemented by reference TRBV7-3 and TRBJ2-7, the full variable domain reads GAGVSQTPSNKVTEKGKYVELRCDPISGHTALYWYRQSLGQGPEFLIYFQGTGAADDSGLPNDRFFAVRPEGSVSTLKIQRTERGDSAVYLCASSSTGGLEQYFGPGTRLTVT.

The sample holds a few counts of this clone. This sequence joins TRBV28 and TRBJ1-1; D remains unclear. Germline CDR1 and CDR2: MDHEN and SYDVKM. The CDR3 loop spans 13 amino acids. The V and J ends lost 7 bases and 4 bases respectively, with 13 bases between them. The CDR3 region is CASKQPLATEAFF. The CDR3 region has the DNA TGTGCCAGCAAACAACCCTTGGCCACTGAAGCTTTCTTT.

Judged by abundance, this clone is medium-sized. The chain has TRBV7-3 and TRBJ1-1; D gene unclear. V gave up 2 bases and J gave up 1 base, with 11 bases separating them. Germline V gene data show CDR1 as SGHTA and CDR2 as FQGTGA. The CDR3 loop spans 15 amino acids. The CDR3 region has the DNA TGTGCCAGCAGCTTAGTCCTTGTCGGGAACACTGAAGCTTTCTTT. Protein sequence: CASSLVLVGNTEAFF.

The V and J genes are TRBV9 and TRBJ1-2, with D perhaps TRBD1 (5 bases). Germline-derived CDR1 and CDR2 are SGDLS and YYNGEE. CDR3 length: 15 amino acids. V was shortened by 0 bases and J by 2 bases, with 11 bases between the two germline ends. CDR3 residues: CASSVAGTLNYGYTF. The CDR3 DNA sequence: TGTGCCAGCAGCGTAGCCGGGACTCTAAACTATGGCTACACCTTC.

V and J are TRBV7-8 and TRBJ2-5; the D gene is possibly TRBD1 (6 bases). CDR3 length: 15 residues. Trimming took 3 bases from V and 4 from J, leaving 15 bases between them. Per germline, CDR1 SGHVS and CDR2 FQNEAQ. CDR3 loop: CASSFSGGLGETQYF. CDR3 sequence (DNA): TGTGCCAGCAGCTTTTCTGGGGGCTTAGGAGAGACCCAGTACTTC.

The chain employs TRBV4-3 and TRBJ2-3, with a tentative D call TRBD2 (7 bases). V dropped 5 bases and J dropped 4 bases, with 19 bases sitting between them. CDR3 size: 16 residues. The germline V gene has CDR1 LGHNA and CDR2 YSLEER. The CDR3 loop is CASSTHRGGGPDTQYF. CDR3 in DNA: TGCGCCAGCAGCACCCATAGGGGGGGAGGACCAGATACGCAGTATTTT.

The chain is built from TRBV9 and TRBJ1-1; maybe TRBD1 (6 bases). Deletions cut 4 bases from V and 11 bases from J, with 18 bases between. CDR3 length equals 13 residues. In germline, CDR1 is SGDLS, CDR2 YYNGEE. The CDR3 here is CASSPGGDIRAFF. Written as DNA, the CDR3 is TGTGCCAGCAGCCCCGGGGGGGACATCAGGGCTTTCTTT.

V gene TRBV9 combines with J gene TRBJ1-2; 7 positions match TRBD1. Losses at the gene ends were 5 bases for V and 1 base for J; bases not matched to a gene: 8. This CDR3 is built from 15 residues. In germline, CDR1 is SGDLS, CDR2 YYNGEE. The DNA of the CDR3 is TGTGCCAGCAGAGACCAGGGGGAATTTAACTATGGCTACACCTTC. Translated, it gives CASRDQGEFNYGYTF.